The clone carrying this T cell receptor beta chain appeared a single time. This specimen belongs to a study of CD8 T cells in Susac syndrome. The RNA input was roughly 0.45 to 1 ug, and it was reverse transcribed with random hexamers. Amplification of TCR beta CDR3 spanned 54 Vbeta and 13 Jbeta via immunoSEQ multiplex PCR. A single record per CDR3 protein comes from TCRdb applying MiXCR to the immunoSEQ multiplex PCR reads. Of 100,000 to 150,000 distinct CDR3 sequences listed, over 90% are singletons. CD8+ and CD4+ T cells circulating in blood were sequenced for TCR beta. Negative isolation was used for CD8+ and CD4+ T cells and FACS enrichment for TEMRA cells. Germline CDR1 is SQVTM and CDR2 is ANQGSEA. V lost 8 bases, J lost 8 bases, and 15 bases lay in between. The CDR3 loop spans 11 amino acids.

This TCR was recovered from a human donor in good health. The rearrangement links TRBV29-1 to TRBJ1-1, with a weak D call TRBD1 (6 bases). The sample was CD4+ T cells from PBMCs. CDR3 DNA sequence: TGCAGCACTGCGACAGGCAAGGAAGCTTTCTTT. Amino acid sequence: CSTATGKEAFF.